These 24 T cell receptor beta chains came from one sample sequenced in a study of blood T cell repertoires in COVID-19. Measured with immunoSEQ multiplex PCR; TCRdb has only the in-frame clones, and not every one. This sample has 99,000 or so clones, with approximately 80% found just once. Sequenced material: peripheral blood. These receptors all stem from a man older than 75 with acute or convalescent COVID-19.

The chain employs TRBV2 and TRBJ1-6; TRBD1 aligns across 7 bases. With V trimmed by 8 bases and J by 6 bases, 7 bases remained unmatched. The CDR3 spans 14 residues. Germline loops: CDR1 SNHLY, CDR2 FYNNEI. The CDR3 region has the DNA TGTGCCAGCGGGAGACAGGGCGGTAATTCACCCCTCCACTTT. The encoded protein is CASGRQGGNSPLHF.

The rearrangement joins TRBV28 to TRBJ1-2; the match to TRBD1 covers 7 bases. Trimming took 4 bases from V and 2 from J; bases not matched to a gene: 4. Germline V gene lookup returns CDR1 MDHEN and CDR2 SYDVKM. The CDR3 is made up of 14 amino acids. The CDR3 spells CASSSGTENYGYTF. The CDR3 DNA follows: TGTGCCAGCAGTTCCGGGACAGAAAACTATGGCTACACCTTC.

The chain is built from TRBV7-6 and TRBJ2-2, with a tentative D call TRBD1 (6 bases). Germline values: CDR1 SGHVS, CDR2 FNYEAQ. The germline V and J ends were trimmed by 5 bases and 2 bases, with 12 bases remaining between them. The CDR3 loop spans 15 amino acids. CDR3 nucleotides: TGTGCCAGCAGCCGAGTACAGGGAAACACCGGGGAGCTGTTTTTT. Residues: CASSRVQGNTGELFF.

The CDR3 loop is CATQGQGYEKLFF. The CDR3 DNA reads as TGTGCCACTCAGGGACAGGGCTATGAAAAACTGTTTTTT. The chain couples TRBV24-1 to TRBJ1-4; the match to TRBD1 covers 9 bases. Germline CDR1 KGHDR, CDR2 SFDVKD. The V segment lost 10 bases and the J segment 6 bases; nucleotides outside the gene matches: 5. The CDR3 totals 13 residues.

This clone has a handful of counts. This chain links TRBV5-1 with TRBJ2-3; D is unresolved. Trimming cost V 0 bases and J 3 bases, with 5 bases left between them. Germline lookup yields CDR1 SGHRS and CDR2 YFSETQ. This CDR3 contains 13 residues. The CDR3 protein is CASSLDRTDTQYF. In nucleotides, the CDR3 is TGCGCCAGCAGCTTGGATCGTACAGATACGCAGTATTTT.

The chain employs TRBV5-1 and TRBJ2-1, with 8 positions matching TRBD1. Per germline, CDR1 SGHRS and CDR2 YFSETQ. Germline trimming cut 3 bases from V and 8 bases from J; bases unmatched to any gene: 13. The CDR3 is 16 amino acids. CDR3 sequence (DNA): TGCGCCAGCAGCTCCGAGGGACAGGAGCCCGTAGATGAGCAGTTCTTC. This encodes CASSSEGQEPVDEQFF.

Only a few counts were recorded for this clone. The DNA of the CDR3 is TGTGCCAGCAGCTTAGATGGTAGCGGAGCCTACGAGCAGTACTTC. It yields the protein CASSLDGSGAYEQYF. The chain is built from TRBV7-2 and TRBJ2-7, with a weak D call TRBD2 (6 bases). V was clipped by 1 base and J by 2 bases, with 12 bases between them. The CDR3 is made up of 15 amino acids. The germline V gene encodes CDR1 SGHTA and CDR2 FQGNSA.

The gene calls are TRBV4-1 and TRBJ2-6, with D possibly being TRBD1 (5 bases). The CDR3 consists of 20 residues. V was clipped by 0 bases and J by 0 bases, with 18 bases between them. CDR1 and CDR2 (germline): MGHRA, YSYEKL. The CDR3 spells CASSQDQDTVAFSGANVLTF. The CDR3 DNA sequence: TGCGCCAGCAGCCAAGACCAGGACACAGTAGCCTTCTCTGGGGCCAACGTCCTGACTTTC.

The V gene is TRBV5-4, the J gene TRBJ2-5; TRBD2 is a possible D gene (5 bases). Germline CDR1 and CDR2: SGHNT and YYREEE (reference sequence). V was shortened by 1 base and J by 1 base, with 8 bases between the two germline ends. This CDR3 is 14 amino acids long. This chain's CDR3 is CASSLPGVQETQYF. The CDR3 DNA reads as TGTGCCAGCAGCTTGCCCGGGGTCCAAGAGACCCAGTACTTC.

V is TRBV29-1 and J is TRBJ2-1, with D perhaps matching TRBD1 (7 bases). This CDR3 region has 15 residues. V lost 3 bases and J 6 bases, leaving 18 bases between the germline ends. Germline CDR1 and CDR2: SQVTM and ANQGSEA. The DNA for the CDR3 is TGCAGCGTTGATGGTGTCAGGGGGGTCATCAATGAGCAGTTCTTC. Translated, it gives CSVDGVRGVINEQFF.

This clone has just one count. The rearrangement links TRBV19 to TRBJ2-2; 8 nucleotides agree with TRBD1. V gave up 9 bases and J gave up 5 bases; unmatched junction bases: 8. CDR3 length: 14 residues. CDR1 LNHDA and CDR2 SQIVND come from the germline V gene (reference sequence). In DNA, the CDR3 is TGTGCCAGCGCGGGACAGGCCCGAACCGGGGAGCTGTTTTTT. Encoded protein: CASAGQARTGELFF.

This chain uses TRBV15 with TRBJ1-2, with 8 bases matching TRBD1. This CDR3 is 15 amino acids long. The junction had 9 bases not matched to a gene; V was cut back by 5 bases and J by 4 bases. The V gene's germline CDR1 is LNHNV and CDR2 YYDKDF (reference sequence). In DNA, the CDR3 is TGTGCCACCAGCCTGGACAGGGCCCACTTCTATGGCTACACCTTC. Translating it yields CATSLDRAHFYGYTF.

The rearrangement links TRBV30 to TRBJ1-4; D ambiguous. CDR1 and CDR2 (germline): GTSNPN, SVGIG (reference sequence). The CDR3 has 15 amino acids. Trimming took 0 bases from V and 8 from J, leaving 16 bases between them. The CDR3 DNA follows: TGTGCCTGGAGTGTACAGCGGACTGCCGGGGAAAAACTGTTTTTT. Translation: CAWSVQRTAGEKLFF.

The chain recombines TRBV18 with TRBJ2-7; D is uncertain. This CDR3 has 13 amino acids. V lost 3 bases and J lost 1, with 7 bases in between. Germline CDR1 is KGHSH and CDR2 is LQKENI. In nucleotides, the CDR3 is TGTGCCAGCTCACCGACACAGTCCTACGAGCAGTACTTC. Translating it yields CASSPTQSYEQYF.

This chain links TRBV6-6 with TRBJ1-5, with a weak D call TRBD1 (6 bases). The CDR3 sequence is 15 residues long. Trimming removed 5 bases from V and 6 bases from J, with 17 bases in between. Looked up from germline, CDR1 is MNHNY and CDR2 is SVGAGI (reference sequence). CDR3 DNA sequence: TGTGCCAGCAGTACCGGGACAATAAGTAGTCAGCCCCAGCATTTT. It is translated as CASSTGTISSQPQHF.

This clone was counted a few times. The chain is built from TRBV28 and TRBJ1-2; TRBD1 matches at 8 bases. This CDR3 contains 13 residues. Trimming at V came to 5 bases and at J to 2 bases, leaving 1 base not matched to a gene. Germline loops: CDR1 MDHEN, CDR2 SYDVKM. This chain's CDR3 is CASSGQGNYGYTF. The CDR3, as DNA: TGTGCCAGCAGTGGACAGGGAAACTATGGCTACACCTTC.

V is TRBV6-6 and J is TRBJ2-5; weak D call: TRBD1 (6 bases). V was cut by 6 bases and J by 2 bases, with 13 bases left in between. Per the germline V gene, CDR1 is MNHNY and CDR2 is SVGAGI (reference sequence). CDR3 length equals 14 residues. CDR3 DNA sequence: TGTGCCAGCAGAACCGGGACAACTCAAGAGACCCAGTACTTC. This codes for CASRTGTTQETQYF.

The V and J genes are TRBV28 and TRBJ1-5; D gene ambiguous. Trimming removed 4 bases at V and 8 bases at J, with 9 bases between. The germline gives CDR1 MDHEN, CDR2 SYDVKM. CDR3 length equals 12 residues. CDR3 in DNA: TGTGCCAGCAGTTCGAGAGAGGAGCCCCAGCATTTT. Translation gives CASSSREEPQHF.

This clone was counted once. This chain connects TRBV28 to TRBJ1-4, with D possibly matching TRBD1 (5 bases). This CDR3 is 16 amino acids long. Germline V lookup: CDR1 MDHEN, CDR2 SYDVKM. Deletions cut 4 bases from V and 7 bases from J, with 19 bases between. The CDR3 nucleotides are TGTGCCAGCAGTTCTGGGGCAATGTCGAACGCTGAAAAACTGTTTTTT. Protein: CASSSGAMSNAEKLFF.

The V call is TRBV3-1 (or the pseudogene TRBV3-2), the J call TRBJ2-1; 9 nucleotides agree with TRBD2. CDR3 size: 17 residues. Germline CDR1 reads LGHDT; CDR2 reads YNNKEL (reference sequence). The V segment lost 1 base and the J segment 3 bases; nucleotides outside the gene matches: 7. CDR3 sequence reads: CASSQGSLAGSYNEQFF. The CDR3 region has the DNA TGTGCCAGCAGCCAAGGCTCGCTAGCGGGAAGCTACAATGAGCAGTTCTTC.

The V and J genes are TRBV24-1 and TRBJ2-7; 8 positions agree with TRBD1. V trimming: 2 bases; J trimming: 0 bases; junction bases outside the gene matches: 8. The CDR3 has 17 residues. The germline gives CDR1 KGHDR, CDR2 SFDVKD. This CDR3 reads CATSDSPGGQVSYEQYF. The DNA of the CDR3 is TGTGCCACCAGTGATTCGCCAGGGGGACAGGTCTCCTACGAGCAGTACTTC.

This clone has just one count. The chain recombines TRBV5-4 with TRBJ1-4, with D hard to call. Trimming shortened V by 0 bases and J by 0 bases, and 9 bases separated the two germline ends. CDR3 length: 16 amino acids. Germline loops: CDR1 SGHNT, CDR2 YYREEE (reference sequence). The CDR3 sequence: CASSLGAGATNEKLFF. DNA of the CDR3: TGTGCCAGCAGCTTGGGCGCGGGCGCAACTAATGAAAAACTGTTTTTT.

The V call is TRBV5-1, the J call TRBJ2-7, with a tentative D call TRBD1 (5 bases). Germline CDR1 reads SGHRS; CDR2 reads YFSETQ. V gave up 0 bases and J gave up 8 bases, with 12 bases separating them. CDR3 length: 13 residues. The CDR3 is CASSLEVRDQQYF. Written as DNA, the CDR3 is TGCGCCAGCAGCTTGGAGGTCAGGGATCAGCAGTACTTC.

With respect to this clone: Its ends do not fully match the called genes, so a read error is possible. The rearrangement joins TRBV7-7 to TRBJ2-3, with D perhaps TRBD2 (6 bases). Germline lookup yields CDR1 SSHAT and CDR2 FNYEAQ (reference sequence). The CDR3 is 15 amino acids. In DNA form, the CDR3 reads TGTGCTAGCAGCCCCTTGGCGGGAAGCACAGATACGCAGTATTTT. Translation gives CASSPLAGSTDTQYF.